These 7 T cell receptor beta chains were sequenced from one sample in a study of beta chain features in type 1 diabetes. Study results and caveats: There was a moderate but significant shortening of TCRB CDR3s in all four CD4+ subsets of Type 1 diabetes patients.

These receptors lack a known antigen. Expressed TCRB transcripts were sequenced after all isolated RNA was converted to cDNA. Generated by immunoSEQ multiplex PCR, the TCRdb table keeps only in-frame clones and is missing some. The sample yields approximately 260,000 clones, roughly 20% seen once. The sample was naive CD4+ T cells from blood. The receptors come from a woman aged 40-49 years with type 1 diabetes.

CDR3 DNA: TGTGCCAGCAGTTACTCTCCCAGTCCCTACGAGCAGTACTTC. As protein: CASSYSPSPYEQYF. The chain joins TRBV6-5 to TRBJ2-7; D unresolved. The V end lost 0 bases, the J end lost 2 bases, and 8 bases lay between the germline ends. The CDR3 is made up of 14 amino acids. CDR1 is MNHEY and CDR2 is SVGAGI in the germline V gene.

The chain has TRBV15 and TRBJ1-2; D not resolved. The CDR3 totals 13 residues. With 0 bases removed from V and 8 bases from J, the gap between germline ends came to 10 bases. Looked up from germline, CDR1 is LNHNV and CDR2 is YYDKDF (reference sequence). CDR3 sequence: CATSRDRRGGYTF. CDR3 sequence (DNA): TGTGCCACCAGCAGAGATAGGAGAGGAGGCTACACCTTC.

This clone was seen a handful of times. The rearrangement joins TRBV29-1 to TRBJ2-7; 10 positions match TRBD1. V was clipped by 5 bases and J by 4 bases; unmatched bases: 8. Germline CDR1 SQVTM, CDR2 ANQGSEA. CDR3 length: 14 amino acids. CDR3 nucleotide sequence: TGCAGCGTTCGAGGTTGGGACAGGGGATACGAGCAGTACTTC. Protein: CSVRGWDRGYEQYF.

The rearrangement links TRBV7-2 to TRBJ2-5, with a weak D call TRBD1 (5 bases). V was clipped by 5 bases and J by 1 base, with 11 bases between them. The CDR3 sequence is 14 residues long. The germline V gene has CDR1 SGHTA and CDR2 FQGNSA. DNA of the CDR3: TGTGCCAGCAGCCCAGGGTGGGTCCAAGAGACCCAGTACTTC. It yields the protein CASSPGWVQETQYF.

The chain joins TRBV5-1 to TRBJ2-3; D is perhaps TRBD1 (5 bases). Trimming pared 0 bases from V and 0 bases from J, leaving 8 bases between. The CDR3 is 15 amino acids. The germline V gene has CDR1 SGHRS and CDR2 YFSETQ. CDR3 in amino acids: CASSLGQGSTDTQYF. CDR3 in DNA: TGCGCCAGCAGCTTGGGGCAGGGTAGCACAGATACGCAGTATTTT.

Only a few counts were recorded for this clone. This sequence joins TRBV4-3 and TRBJ1-4; a weak D match, TRBD1 (6 bases). From germline, CDR1 is LGHNA and CDR2 YSLEER. Trimming removed 1 base from V and 10 bases from J, with 10 bases in between. This CDR3 comprises 13 residues. The chain's CDR3 is CASSQGGGGKLFF. CDR3 DNA sequence: TGCGCCAGCAGCCAAGGGGGGGGCGGAAAACTGTTTTTT.

The chain links TRBV7-3 to TRBJ2-1, with a tentative D call TRBD1 (5 bases). V gave up 0 bases and J gave up 10 bases, with 7 bases separating them. The CDR3 contains 12 residues. Germline CDR1 SGHTA, CDR2 FQGTGA. The CDR3 DNA sequence: TGTGCCAGCAGCTTAACGACAGACGAGCAGTTCTTC. It codes for CASSLTTDEQFF.